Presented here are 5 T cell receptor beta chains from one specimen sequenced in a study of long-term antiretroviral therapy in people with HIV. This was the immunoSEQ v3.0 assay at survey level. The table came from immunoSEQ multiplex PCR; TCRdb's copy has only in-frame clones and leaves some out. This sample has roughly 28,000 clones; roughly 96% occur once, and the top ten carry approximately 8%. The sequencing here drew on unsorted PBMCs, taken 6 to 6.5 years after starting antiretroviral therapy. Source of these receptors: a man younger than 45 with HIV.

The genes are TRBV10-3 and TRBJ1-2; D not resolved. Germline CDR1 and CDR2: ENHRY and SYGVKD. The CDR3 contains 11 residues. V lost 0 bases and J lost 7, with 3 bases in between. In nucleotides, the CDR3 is TGTGCCATCAGTGAGTCCGGTGGCTACACCTTC. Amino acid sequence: CAISESGGYTF.

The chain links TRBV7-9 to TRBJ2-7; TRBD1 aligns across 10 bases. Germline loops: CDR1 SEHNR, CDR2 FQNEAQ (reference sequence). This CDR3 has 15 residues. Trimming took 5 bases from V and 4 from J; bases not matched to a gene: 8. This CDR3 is CASSPRTGGRYEQYF. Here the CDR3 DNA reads TGTGCCAGCAGCCCCCGGACAGGGGGGAGGTACGAGCAGTACTTC.

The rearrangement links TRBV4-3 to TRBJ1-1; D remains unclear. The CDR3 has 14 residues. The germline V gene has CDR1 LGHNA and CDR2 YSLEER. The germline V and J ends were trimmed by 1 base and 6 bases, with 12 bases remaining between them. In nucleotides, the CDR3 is TGCGCCAGCAGCCAAGCTTGGGCGGTCCCTGAAGCTTTCTTT. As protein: CASSQAWAVPEAFF.

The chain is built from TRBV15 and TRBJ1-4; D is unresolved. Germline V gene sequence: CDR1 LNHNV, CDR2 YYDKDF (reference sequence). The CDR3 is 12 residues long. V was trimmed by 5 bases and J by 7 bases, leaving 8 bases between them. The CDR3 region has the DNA TGTGCCACCAGCCTAGGGAGTGAAAAACTGTTTTTT. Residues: CATSLGSEKLFF.

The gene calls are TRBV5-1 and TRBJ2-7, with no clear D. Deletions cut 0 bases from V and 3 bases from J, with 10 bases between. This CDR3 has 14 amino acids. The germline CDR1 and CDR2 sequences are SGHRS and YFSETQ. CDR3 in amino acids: CASSLDVAGYEQYF. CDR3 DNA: TGCGCCAGCAGCTTGGATGTGGCAGGCTACGAGCAGTACTTC.